Below, 30 T cell receptor beta chains from the same sample are listed, as sequenced in a study of blood T cell repertoires in COVID-19. Sequencing was performed with immunoSEQ multiplex PCR; in TCRdb, only in-frame clones are kept and a portion is missing. Of around 190,000 clones listed, approximately 82% are singletons. The specimen was peripheral blood. The receptors shown here come from a human donor in a cohort sampled during active COVID-19.

This clone was counted a few times. Other DNA sequences in this specimen translate into the identical CDR3. The chain recombines TRBV27 with TRBJ2-1; a weak D match, TRBD2 (7 bases). V lost 3 bases, J lost 2 bases, and 8 bases lay in between. The CDR3 sequence is 14 residues long. Per germline, CDR1 MNHEY and CDR2 SMNVEV (reference sequence). The CDR3 reads CASSFGGPYNEQFF. The CDR3 nucleotides are TGTGCCAGCAGTTTCGGGGGGCCCTACAATGAGCAGTTCTTC.

The rearrangement links TRBV6-1 to TRBJ2-7, with TRBD2 identical over 9 bases. There are 15 residues in the CDR3. The trim removed 3 bases at V and 3 bases at J, leaving 6 bases unmatched. The germline V gene encodes CDR1 MNHNS and CDR2 SASEGT. The CDR3 nucleotides are TGTGCCAGCAGTGATTTAGCGGGAGTTGACTACGAGCAGTACTTC. Its protein product is CASSDLAGVDYEQYF.

The CDR3 sequence: CASSPEDSGSLRETQYF. In DNA, the CDR3 is TGTGCCAGCAGCCCGGAGGATAGCGGGAGTCTCCGAGAGACCCAGTACTTC. This chain uses TRBV7-9 with TRBJ2-5, with 9 bases identical to TRBD2. This CDR3 has 17 residues. Germline lookup yields CDR1 SEHNR and CDR2 FQNEAQ (reference sequence). V dropped 5 bases and J dropped 4; count of bases not matched to a gene: 14.

This clone was detected only a few times. The chain combines TRBV2 with TRBJ2-3; possible D gene TRBD1, 5 bases. V gave up 4 bases and J gave up 2 bases, with 13 bases separating them. This CDR3 is built from 15 residues. The germline CDR1 and CDR2 sequences are SNHLY and FYNNEI. This CDR3 is CASSAEGQPTDTQYF. The CDR3 nucleotides read TGTGCCAGCAGTGCTGAAGGACAACCCACAGATACGCAGTATTTT.

This clone was counted between two and nine times. The chain couples TRBV6-5 to TRBJ1-1; 7 bases match TRBD1. Unmatched junction bases numbered 9, after V lost 7 bases and J lost 1 base. Germline V gene lookup returns CDR1 MNHEY and CDR2 SVGAGI. The CDR3 sequence is 15 residues long. CDR3: CASKRGAGGNTEAFF. CDR3 coding DNA: TGTGCCAGCAAGCGGGGGGCAGGGGGGAACACTGAAGCTTTCTTT.

The chain employs TRBV4-1 and TRBJ2-5; tentatively, D is TRBD2 (5 bases). The CDR3 has 14 residues. With 4 bases removed from V and 4 bases from J, the gap between germline ends came to 13 bases. The germline V gene encodes CDR1 MGHRA and CDR2 YSYEKL. CDR3 nucleotide sequence: TGCGCCAGCAGCCTTTCGGGAAAGCTAGAGACCCAGTACTTC. Translation gives CASSLSGKLETQYF.

The chain uses TRBV20-1 and TRBJ1-4; no reliable D call. Trimming removed 5 bases from V and 7 bases from J, with 8 bases in between. Germline V gene lookup returns CDR1 DFQATT and CDR2 SNEGSKA (reference sequence). The CDR3 runs 11 residues. CDR3 coding DNA: TGCAGTGCTCGGAGTGTTGAAAAACTGTTTTTT. This gives the protein CSARSVEKLFF.

With respect to this clone: The sample contains more than one DNA sequence encoding this CDR3. As DNA, the CDR3 is TGTGCCAGCAGTCCGATACGGAGGGATAACTATGGCTACACCTTC. This sequence encodes CASSPIRRDNYGYTF. The genes are TRBV28 and TRBJ1-2, with D unclear. V was shortened by 5 bases and J by 1 base, with 14 bases between the two germline ends. The CDR3 contains 15 residues. Germline V gene data show CDR1 as MDHEN and CDR2 as SYDVKM.

V is TRBV10-3 and J is TRBJ2-7; 8 bases align to TRBD2. Germline CDR1 and CDR2: ENHRY and SYGVKD. Trimming took 7 bases from V and 4 from J; bases not matched to a gene: 6. The CDR3 extends over 13 amino acids. CDR3 nucleotide sequence: TGTGCCATCACCCGGGGGGGGGCGTACGAGCAGTACTTC. Its translation is CAITRGGAYEQYF.

The chain couples TRBV11-2 to TRBJ1-1; a possible D gene is TRBD1 (5 bases). Germline V lookup: CDR1 SGHAT, CDR2 FQNNGV. The CDR3 loop spans 14 amino acids. V lost 4 bases, J lost 0 bases, and 9 bases lay in between. The CDR3 region is CASSSTELNTEAFF. CDR3 sequence (DNA): TGTGCCAGCAGCTCGACAGAGCTGAACACTGAAGCTTTCTTT.

This clone was counted a single time. V and J are TRBV10-2 and TRBJ2-1; 8 bases are shared with TRBD2. Trimming removed 6 bases from V and 0 bases from J; junction bases left unmatched: 4. Germline V gene sequence: CDR1 WSHSY, CDR2 SAAADI. This CDR3 has 15 amino acids. The chain's CDR3 is CASRLAASSYNEQFF. The CDR3 DNA sequence: TGCGCCAGCAGACTAGCGGCGAGCTCCTACAATGAGCAGTTCTTC.

V usage is TRBV4-1 and J usage is TRBJ1-2, with D tentatively TRBD1 (5 bases). The V end lost 0 bases, the J end lost 5 bases, and 13 bases lay between the germline ends. Germline V gives CDR1 MGHRA, CDR2 YSYEKL. The CDR3 is 15 residues long. CDR3 residues: CASSQDTSGPYGYTF. The CDR3 DNA is TGCGCCAGCAGCCAAGATACGTCAGGGCCGTATGGCTACACCTTC.

This clone occurred a few times. J is TRBJ2-2 and V is TRBV5-1, with 12 bases that match TRBD1. Germline CDR1 SGHRS, CDR2 YFSETQ. This CDR3 contains 17 residues. V lost 4 bases and J lost 5; bases outside the gene matches: 9. CDR3 DNA sequence: TGCGCCAGCAGCCTGGAGGGACAGGGGGCGCGGACCGGGGAGCTGTTTTTT. Its translation: CASSLEGQGARTGELFF. The variable domain in full, completed from reference TRBV5-1 and TRBJ2-2, reads KAGVTQTPRYLIKTRGQQVTLSCSPISGHRSVSWYQQTPGQGLQFLFEYFSETQRNKGNFPGRFSGRQFSNSRSEMNVSTLELGDSALYLCASSLEGQGARTGELFFGEGSRLTVL.

This clone was counted only a few times. V is TRBV27 and J is TRBJ1-6; 8 nucleotides match TRBD1. V dropped 7 bases and J dropped 9; count of bases not matched to a gene: 5. Germline assignment: CDR1 MNHEY and CDR2 SMNVEV (reference sequence). CDR3 size: 13 residues. The CDR3 loop is CASKDRAGSPLHF. The DNA of the CDR3 is TGTGCCAGCAAGGACAGGGCTGGTTCACCCCTCCACTTT.

The CDR3 sequence is CASSSGLFLGLMAQYF. The CDR3 DNA follows: TGTGCCAGCAGTTCCGGACTATTTCTGGGCCTAATGGCGCAGTATTTT. The chain combines TRBV27 with TRBJ2-3; D is possibly TRBD2 (6 bases). From germline, CDR1 is MNHEY and CDR2 SMNVEV (reference sequence). With 4 bases removed from V and 10 bases from J, the gap between germline ends came to 24 bases. The CDR3 extends over 16 amino acids.

In its sample, this clone was seen a few times. This chain joins TRBV5-1 and TRBJ2-1; D not resolved. The CDR3 is made up of 12 amino acids. Per germline, CDR1 SGHRS and CDR2 YFSETQ. V lost 3 bases, J lost 6 bases, and 7 bases lay in between. CDR3 bases: TGCGCCAGCAGCTGGGCCGCCAATGAGCAGTTCTTC. It encodes CASSWAANEQFF.

The chain combines TRBV10-1 with TRBJ2-3; 11 bases match TRBD1. The germline CDR1 and CDR2 sequences are WNHNN and SYGVQD (reference sequence). The trim removed 1 base at V and 0 bases at J, leaving 0 bases unmatched. This CDR3 region has 16 residues. The CDR3 is CASSEWTGGSTDTQYF. CDR3 coding DNA: TGCGCCAGCAGTGAGTGGACAGGGGGCAGCACAGATACGCAGTATTTT.

A few counts support this clone. The V gene is TRBV5-5, the J gene TRBJ2-7; 7 nucleotides match TRBD1. J gave up 2 bases and V 4 bases, and 9 bases lay outside the gene matches. CDR3 length: 15 amino acids. Germline CDR1 and CDR2: SGHKS and YYEKEE (reference sequence). CDR3 sequence (DNA): TGTGCCAGCAGCCCCGACAGGGAGAGAACCTACGAGCAGTACTTC. Protein sequence: CASSPDRERTYEQYF. Filled out from reference TRBV5-5 and TRBJ2-7, the complete variable domain reads DAGVTQSPTHLIKTRGQQVTLRCSPISGHKSVSWYQQVLGQGPQFIFQYYEKEERGRGNFPDRFSARQFPNYSSELNVNALLLGDSALYLCASSPDRERTYEQYFGPGTRLTVT.

The V call is TRBV28, the J call TRBJ1-2; TRBD1 matches 8 bases. With 3 bases clipped from V and 8 bases from J, the junction kept 11 bases outside the gene matches. This CDR3 spans 15 amino acids. From germline, CDR1 is MDHEN and CDR2 SYDVKM. The CDR3 DNA sequence: TGTGCCAGCAGTTTCACACTCGTAACAGGGGGAGGCTACACCTTC. Residues: CASSFTLVTGGGYTF.

J is TRBJ2-1 and V is TRBV19, with 12 bases fitting TRBD2. V trimming: 5 bases; J trimming: 7 bases; junction bases outside the gene matches: 9. Germline V gene lookup returns CDR1 LNHDA and CDR2 SQIVND (reference sequence). This CDR3 has 16 residues. In nucleotides, the CDR3 is TGTGCCAGTAGTCGGGCCGCCGGACTAGCGGGGAATGAGCAGTTCTTC. Its translation is CASSRAAGLAGNEQFF.

The CDR3 coding sequence is TGCGCCAGCAGCTTGGTGGGGGCGGGTGAGCAGTACTTC. Protein product: CASSLVGAGEQYF. The V and J genes are TRBV5-1 and TRBJ2-7; maybe TRBD1 (6 bases). The CDR3 spans 13 residues. Germline-derived CDR1 and CDR2 are SGHRS and YFSETQ. V lost 0 bases, J lost 7 bases, and 11 bases lay in between.

The sample holds many counts of this clone. This rearrangement joins TRBV7-2 to TRBJ1-2; D is possibly TRBD1 (5 bases). Germline loops: CDR1 SGHTA, CDR2 FQGNSA. The CDR3 totals 15 residues. The germline V and J ends were trimmed by 4 bases and 1 base, with 13 bases remaining between them. The CDR3 DNA reads as TGTGCCAGCAGCTGGAAACAGGATTTTAACTATGGCTACACCTTC. It codes for CASSWKQDFNYGYTF.

This chain joins TRBV5-4 and TRBJ2-1; TRBD2 matches 10 bases. CDR3 length equals 14 residues. The trim removed 4 bases at V and 9 bases at J, leaving 7 bases unmatched. CDR1 and CDR2 from the germline V gene are SGHNT and YYREEE (reference sequence). Written as DNA, the CDR3 is TGTGCCAGCAGCCAAGCGGGAGGGGATGCTGAGCAGTTCTTC. Translated: CASSQAGGDAEQFF. The full variable domain, rest sourced from reference TRBV5-4 and TRBJ2-1, is ETGVTQSPTHLIKTRGQQVTLRCSSQSGHNTVSWYQQALGQGPQFIFQYYREEENGRGNFPPRFSGLQFPNYSSELNVNALELDDSALYLCASSQAGGDAEQFFGPGTRLTVL.

The rearrangement links TRBV29-1 to TRBJ2-6; D is unresolved. The CDR3 loop spans 16 amino acids. The V and J ends lost 5 bases and 0 bases respectively, with 14 bases between them. Germline V gene sequence: CDR1 SQVTM, CDR2 ANQGSEA. CDR3 in DNA: TGCAGCGTTAAGACACCCTCGTCCTCTGGGGCCAACGTCCTGACTTTC. This codes for CSVKTPSSSGANVLTF.

The chain links TRBV29-1 to TRBJ2-5, with 7 bases that match TRBD2. In germline, CDR1 is SQVTM, CDR2 ANQGSEA. CDR3 length: 12 amino acids. Trimming cost V 4 bases and J 5 bases; bases outside gene matches: 4. CDR3 residues: CSVVFGGETQYF. The CDR3 region has the DNA TGCAGCGTTGTATTCGGGGGGGAGACCCAGTACTTC.

This clone appeared once. The chain is built from TRBV4-1 and TRBJ2-5, with D possibly TRBD1 on 6 matching bases. Germline loops: CDR1 MGHRA, CDR2 YSYEKL. The length of the CDR3 is 15 residues. V was shortened by 1 base and J by 1 base, with 10 bases between the two germline ends. Here the CDR3 DNA reads TGCGCCAGCAGCCAAGCAGGGGCTTCCCAAGAGACCCAGTACTTC. It codes for CASSQAGASQETQYF.

The rearrangement joins TRBV9 to TRBJ2-3, with 7 bases identical to TRBD1. Germline lookup yields CDR1 SGDLS and CDR2 YYNGEE. Unmatched junction bases numbered 7, after V lost 0 bases and J lost 3 bases. The CDR3 sequence is 16 residues long. The CDR3 reads CASSVGTGRSTDTQYF. CDR3 nucleotide sequence: TGTGCCAGCAGCGTAGGGACAGGACGTAGTACAGATACGCAGTATTTT. The whole variable domain, remainder taken from reference TRBV9 and TRBJ2-3, is DSGVTQTPKHLITATGQRVTLRCSPRSGDLSVYWYQQSLDQGLQFLIQYYNGEERAKGNILERFSAQQFPDLHSELNLSSLELGDSALYFCASSVGTGRSTDTQYFGPGTRLTVL.

CDR3 sequence reads: CSVAPGLSSYEQYF. DNA of the CDR3: TGCAGCGTGGCCCCGGGATTGAGCTCCTACGAGCAGTACTTC. V gene TRBV29-1 combines with J gene TRBJ2-7, with a tentative D call TRBD2 (5 bases). Trimming stripped 6 bases from V and 0 bases from J, with 15 bases between. The CDR3 runs to 14 residues. Germline V gene lookup returns CDR1 SQVTM and CDR2 ANQGSEA.

The rearrangement uses TRBV19 and TRBJ2-7; 10 bases fit TRBD1. The CDR3 length is 16 residues. From germline, CDR1 is LNHDA and CDR2 SQIVND (reference sequence). V lost 3 bases, J lost 5 bases, and 10 bases stayed unmatched. The chain's CDR3 is CASSIALGDRGHEQYF. CDR3 bases: TGTGCCAGTAGTATCGCCCTGGGGGACAGGGGCCACGAGCAGTACTTC. Variable domain in full (rest from reference TRBV19 and TRBJ2-7): DGGITQSPKYLFRKEGQNVTLSCEQNLNHDAMYWYRQDPGQGLRLIYYSQIVNDFQKGDIAEGYSVSREKKESFPLTVTSAQKNPTAFYLCASSIALGDRGHEQYFGPGTRLTVT.

The V gene is TRBV28, the J gene TRBJ1-4; D not resolved. CDR1 and CDR2 from the germline V gene are MDHEN and SYDVKM. V shed 8 bases and J shed 5 bases, with 15 bases lying between them. The CDR3 extends over 14 amino acids. The CDR3 reads CASGQPGLNEKLFF. CDR3 nucleotide sequence: TGTGCCAGCGGTCAGCCGGGATTAAATGAAAAACTGTTTTTT.